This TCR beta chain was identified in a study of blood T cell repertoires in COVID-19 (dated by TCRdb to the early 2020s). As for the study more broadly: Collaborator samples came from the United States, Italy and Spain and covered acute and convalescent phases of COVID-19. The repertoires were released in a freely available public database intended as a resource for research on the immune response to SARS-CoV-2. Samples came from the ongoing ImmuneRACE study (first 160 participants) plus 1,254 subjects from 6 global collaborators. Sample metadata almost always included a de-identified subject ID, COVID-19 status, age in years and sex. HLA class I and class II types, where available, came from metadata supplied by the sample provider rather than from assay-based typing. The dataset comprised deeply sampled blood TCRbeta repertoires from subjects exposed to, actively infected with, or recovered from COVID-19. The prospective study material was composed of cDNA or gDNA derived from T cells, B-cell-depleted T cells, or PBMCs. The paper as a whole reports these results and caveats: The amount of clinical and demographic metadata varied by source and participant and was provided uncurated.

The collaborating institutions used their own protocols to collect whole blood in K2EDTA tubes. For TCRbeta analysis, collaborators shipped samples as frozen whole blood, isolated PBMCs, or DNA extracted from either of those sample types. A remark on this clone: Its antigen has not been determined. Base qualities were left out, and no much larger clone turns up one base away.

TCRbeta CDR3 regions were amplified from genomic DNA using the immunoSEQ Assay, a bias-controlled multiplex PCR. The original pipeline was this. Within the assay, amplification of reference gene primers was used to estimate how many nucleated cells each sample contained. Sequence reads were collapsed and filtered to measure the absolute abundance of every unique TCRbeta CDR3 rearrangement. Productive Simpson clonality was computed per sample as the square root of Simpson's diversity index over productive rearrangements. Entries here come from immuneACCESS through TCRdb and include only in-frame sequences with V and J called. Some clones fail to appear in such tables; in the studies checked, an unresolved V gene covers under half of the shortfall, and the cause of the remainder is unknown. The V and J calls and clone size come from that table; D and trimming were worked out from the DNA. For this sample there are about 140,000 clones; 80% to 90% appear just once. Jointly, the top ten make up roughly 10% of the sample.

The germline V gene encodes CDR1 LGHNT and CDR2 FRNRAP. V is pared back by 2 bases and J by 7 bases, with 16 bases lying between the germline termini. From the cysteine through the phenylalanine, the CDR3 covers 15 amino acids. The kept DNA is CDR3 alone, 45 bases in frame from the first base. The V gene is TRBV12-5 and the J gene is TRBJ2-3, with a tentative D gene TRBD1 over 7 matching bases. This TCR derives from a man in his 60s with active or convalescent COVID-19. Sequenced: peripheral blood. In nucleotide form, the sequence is TGTGCTAGTGGTTTGATCAGGGGGAGCGGGTATACGCAGTATTTT. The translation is CASGLIRGSGYTQYF. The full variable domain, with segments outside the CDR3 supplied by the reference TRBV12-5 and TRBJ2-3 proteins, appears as DARVTQTPRHKVTEMGQEVTMRCQPILGHNTVFWYRQTMMQGLELLAYFRNRAPLDDSGMPKDRFSAEMPDATLATLKIQPSEPRDSAVYFCASGLIRGSGYTQYFGPGTRLTVL.